What follows is one TCR beta chain and its context. Here immunoSEQ multiplex PCR was the method, and the copy in TCRdb shows in-frame clones only, minus some. Seen here are 65,000 to 90,000 clones, over 75% observed once, and the top ten hold roughly 2.2%. V lost 2 bases to trimming and J lost 2 bases, with 3 bases between them. The CDR3 consists of 12 residues. Looked up from germline, CDR1 is SGHRS and CDR2 is YFSETQ. The data derive from a study of glioma-infiltrating T cells after dendritic cell vaccination. Before vaccination, two weeks after the third vaccination, and at progression, PBMC were collected.

The source was blood, collected before dendritic cell vaccination. The chain has TRBV5-1 and TRBJ2-3; no firm D call. The source is a human donor with glioblastoma. CDR3: CASSFNTDTQYF. The CDR3 nucleotides read TGCGCCAGCAGCTTTAACACAGATACGCAGTATTTT. The full variable domain, rest sourced from reference TRBV5-1 and TRBJ2-3, is KAGVTQTPRYLIKTRGQQVTLSCSPISGHRSVSWYQQTPGQGLQFLFEYFSETQRNKGNFPGRFSGRQFSNSRSEMNVSTLELGDSALYLCASSFNTDTQYFGPGTRLTVL.